These 23 T cell receptor beta chains originate from one sample sequenced in a study of shared clonotypes between healthy human individuals. Method: immunoSEQ multiplex PCR; TCRdb's copy keeps in-frame clones and lacks some. The data contain approximately 2.5 million clones, around nine tenths of them seen just once; the ten biggest clones take up about 0.13%. Sequencing was done on a sample of naive CD4+ T cells sorted from blood. This sample's subset: CD45RA+ positively selected. These TCRs come from a man between 18 and 29 years old in good health.

The rearrangement joins TRBV29-1 to TRBJ1-2; D is possibly TRBD1 (6 bases). The CDR3 runs 14 residues. V dropped 7 bases and J dropped 8 bases, with 23 bases sitting between them. Germline CDR1 is SQVTM and CDR2 is ANQGSEA. The CDR3: CSADDQGSAGGYTF. CDR3 bases: TGCAGCGCTGATGATCAGGGGTCGGCGGGAGGCTACACCTTC.

The V and J genes are TRBV2 and TRBJ1-4; TRBD1 matches 7 bases. Looked up from germline, CDR1 is SNHLY and CDR2 is FYNNEI. This CDR3 has 13 amino acids. V lost 7 bases and J lost 7; bases outside the gene matches: 6. In nucleotides, the CDR3 is TGTGCCAGCATGGACAGGACGGGTGAAAAACTGTTTTTT. Its translation: CASMDRTGEKLFF.

This clone occurred once. The rearrangement joins TRBV5-1 to TRBJ1-6, with D unresolved. Trimming removed 6 bases from V and 3 bases from J, with 7 bases in between. This CDR3 is 13 amino acids long. Germline V CDR1 and CDR2: SGHRS, YFSETQ. CDR3 loop: CASTDDYNSPLHF. The CDR3 DNA reads as TGCGCCAGCACAGACGACTATAATTCACCCCTCCACTTT.

The chain recombines TRBV11-2 with TRBJ2-7; 9 bases fit TRBD1. The germline V gene encodes CDR1 SGHAT and CDR2 FQNNGV. This CDR3 comprises 16 residues. Trimming removed 1 base from V and 3 bases from J; junction bases left unmatched: 7. CDR3: CASSLGVGTGLYEQYF. In nucleotides, the CDR3 is TGTGCCAGCAGCTTAGGCGTCGGGACAGGGCTCTACGAGCAGTACTTC.

The V and J genes are TRBV28 and TRBJ2-1; no clear D. The V gene lost 6 bases and the J gene lost 1 base, with 13 bases spanning the gap. Germline V lookup: CDR1 MDHEN, CDR2 SYDVKM. The CDR3 runs 15 residues. The CDR3 loop is CASSLSPYSYNEQFF. CDR3 DNA: TGTGCCAGCAGCCTCTCCCCATATTCCTACAATGAGCAGTTCTTC.

V usage is TRBV7-9 and J usage is TRBJ1-4; D unresolved. This CDR3 has 15 residues. The germline V and J ends were trimmed by 0 bases and 7 bases, with 12 bases remaining between them. Looked up from germline, CDR1 is SEHNR and CDR2 is FQNEAQ (reference sequence). The CDR3 sequence: CASSLANRVGEKLFF. As DNA, the CDR3 is TGTGCCAGCAGCTTAGCGAATAGGGTCGGTGAAAAACTGTTTTTT.

V is TRBV10-3 and J is TRBJ1-1; a possible D gene is TRBD1 (5 bases). The V and J ends lost 10 bases and 4 bases respectively, with 16 bases between them. Germline-derived CDR1 and CDR2 are ENHRY and SYGVKD. The CDR3 consists of 13 residues. Written as DNA, the CDR3 is TGTGCCACCCGCGGGGGGATGCGCACTGAAGCTTTCTTT. It codes for CATRGGMRTEAFF.

The gene calls are TRBV10-1 and TRBJ2-3; no definite D call. V lost 3 bases and J lost 6, with 7 bases in between. This CDR3 has 12 amino acids. Germline CDR1 reads WNHNN; CDR2 reads SYGVQD (reference sequence). The CDR3 DNA is TGCGCCAGCAGTGATTCTGGGGATACGCAGTATTTT. Amino acid sequence: CASSDSGDTQYF.

About this clone: In the same sample, other DNA sequences code for this CDR3. This chain links TRBV28 with TRBJ2-7, with D hard to call. The V and J ends lost 4 bases and 6 bases respectively, with 7 bases between them. The CDR3 has 11 residues. Germline lookup yields CDR1 MDHEN and CDR2 SYDVKM. CDR3 DNA: TGTGCCAGCAGTTCCTCCGTCGAGCAGTACTTC. Its translation is CASSSSVEQYF. Complete variable domain (other parts from reference TRBV28 and TRBJ2-7): DVKVTQSSRYLVKRTGEKVFLECVQDMDHENMFWYRQDPGLGLRLIYFSYDVKMKEKGDIPEGYSVSREKKERFSLILESASTNQTSMYLCASSSSVEQYFGPGTRLTVT.

The chain has TRBV27 and TRBJ1-2; D is possibly TRBD1 (5 bases). Germline values: CDR1 MNHEY, CDR2 SMNVEV (reference sequence). Trimming took off 8 bases at V and 6 bases at J, with 13 bases between the two ends. The CDR3 is made up of 12 amino acids. In nucleotides, the CDR3 is TGTGCCAGCCGGCAGGGAATGAATGGCTACACCTTC. Its protein is CASRQGMNGYTF.

The chain employs TRBV7-2 and TRBJ2-7; perhaps TRBD2 as D (6 bases). Looked up from germline, CDR1 is SGHTA and CDR2 is FQGNSA. V was pared by 5 bases and J by 4 bases, with 9 bases between. The CDR3 extends over 12 amino acids. CDR3 residues: CASSTSPYEQYF. In nucleotides, the CDR3 is TGTGCCAGCAGCACTAGCCCGTACGAGCAGTACTTC.

J is TRBJ2-1 and V is TRBV6-7, with TRBD2 identical over 14 bases. TRBV6-7 is annotated as an ORF whose role is uncertain. The CDR3 is 20 amino acids. The ends lost 2 bases at V and 1 base at J; junction bases unmatched: 10. CDR3 in amino acids: CASSYTLRTSGGKSYNEQFF. CDR3 bases: TGTGCCAGCAGTTACACCCTTAGGACTAGCGGGGGGAAGTCCTACAATGAGCAGTTCTTC.

This chain uses TRBV7-2 with TRBJ1-1; D not certain. The ends were cut back, 1 base at V and 5 bases at J, with 14 bases in the middle. The germline V gene has CDR1 SGHTA and CDR2 FQGNSA. This CDR3 contains 15 residues. CDR3 region: CASSLGGIGGTEAFF. In DNA, the CDR3 is TGTGCCAGCAGCTTAGGTGGAATTGGAGGAACTGAAGCTTTCTTT.

The gene calls are TRBV9 and TRBJ2-1; D is ambiguous. V lost 1 base and J 6 bases, leaving 5 bases between the germline ends. Germline CDR1 is SGDLS and CDR2 is YYNGEE. The CDR3 is 12 residues long. CDR3 residues: CASSVTFNEQFF. Here the CDR3 DNA reads TGTGCCAGCAGCGTAACATTCAATGAGCAGTTCTTC.

The CDR3 spells CASSLDRAGGLKTQYF. As DNA, the CDR3 is TGTGCCAGCAGCTTAGATCGCGCGGGGGGGCTAAAGACCCAGTACTTC. The genes are TRBV11-2 and TRBJ2-5; 9 positions match TRBD2. CDR1 SGHAT and CDR2 FQNNGV come from the germline V gene. The CDR3 has 16 amino acids. The ends lost 0 bases at V and 6 bases at J; junction bases unmatched: 8. Full variable domain (remainder filled in from reference TRBV11-2 and TRBJ2-5): EAGVAQSPRYKIIEKRQSVAFWCNPISGHATLYWYQQILGQGPKLLIQFQNNGVVDDSQLPKDRFSAERLKGVDSTLKIQPAKLEDSAVYLCASSLDRAGGLKTQYFGPGTRLLVL.

The chain recombines TRBV2 with TRBJ1-1; D not certain. Germline values: CDR1 SNHLY, CDR2 FYNNEI. The CDR3 runs to 13 residues. The V end was cut by 3 bases, the J end by 1 base, with 6 bases between. The CDR3 sequence: CASSELQNTEAFF. The CDR3 coding sequence is TGTGCCAGCAGTGAGTTACAGAACACTGAAGCTTTCTTT.

The chain uses TRBV18 and TRBJ2-7; D unclear. The CDR3 loop spans 12 amino acids. The V gene lost 6 bases and the J gene lost 5 bases, with 11 bases spanning the gap. Germline CDR1 and CDR2: KGHSH and LQKENI. The DNA of the CDR3 is TGTGCCAGCTCCCCGTTCCCCGACGAGCAGTACTTC. Translating it yields CASSPFPDEQYF.

The V gene is TRBV10-3, the J gene TRBJ1-1; no definite D call. The length of the CDR3 is 13 residues. Trimming took 6 bases from V and 9 from J, leaving 17 bases between them. Germline V lookup: CDR1 ENHRY, CDR2 SYGVKD. For the CDR3, the DNA is TGTGCCATCAGAATGGGAGGAAGCTATCAAGCTTTCTTT. Protein: CAIRMGGSYQAFF.

The V gene is TRBV5-6, the J gene TRBJ1-4; 8 positions match TRBD1. CDR1 and CDR2 from the germline V gene are SGHDT and YYEEEE. Unmatched junction bases numbered 7, after V lost 2 bases and J lost 7 bases. The CDR3 is made up of 15 amino acids. The CDR3 protein is CASSFWTGTGEKLFF. The CDR3 coding sequence is TGTGCCAGCAGCTTTTGGACAGGGACGGGTGAAAAACTGTTTTTT.

This chain connects TRBV11-2 to TRBJ1-4, with D tentatively TRBD1 (6 bases). The V end was cut by 4 bases, the J end by 8 bases, with 14 bases between. The CDR3 loop spans 14 amino acids. Germline CDR1 is SGHAT and CDR2 is FQNNGV. This CDR3 reads CASSYDRISEKLFF. The CDR3 nucleotides are TGTGCCAGCAGCTATGACAGGATCAGCGAAAAACTGTTTTTT.

The rearrangement uses TRBV2 and TRBJ1-5; TRBD1 matches 10 bases. The germline CDR1 and CDR2 sequences are SNHLY and FYNNEI. V lost 5 bases, J lost 2 bases, and 3 bases stayed unmatched. The CDR3 spans 15 residues. The CDR3 sequence: CASSRQGAGNQPQHF. In nucleotides, the CDR3 is TGTGCCAGCAGTCGACAGGGGGCTGGCAATCAGCCCCAGCATTTT.

The chain has TRBV6-1 and TRBJ2-7; TRBD2 agrees at 7 bases. The CDR3 loop spans 13 amino acids. The V segment lost 9 bases and the J segment 4 bases; nucleotides outside the gene matches: 9. In germline, CDR1 is MNHNS, CDR2 SASEGT. The CDR3, as DNA: TGTGCCAGTAGATACGGGGAGGGGTACGAGCAGTACTTC. Protein product: CASRYGEGYEQYF.

The J gene is TRBJ2-7, the V gene TRBV4-3; no clear D gene. V was pared by 0 bases and J by 9 bases, with 12 bases between. Germline V gene data show CDR1 as LGHNA and CDR2 as YSLEER. CDR3 size: 13 residues. The CDR3 DNA reads TGCGCCAGCAGCCAAGAGCTGCGCGAACGGCAGTACTTC. This gives the protein CASSQELRERQYF.